The 30 T cell receptor beta chains below were found in one sample sequenced in a study of T cell clusters in autoimmune cytopenias. One tube held mixed TRB-A and TRB-B primer pools for touch-down PCR. TCRdb reprocessed the multiplex PCR reads and keeps a single row for each CDR3 protein, giving no DNA. The sample has about 15,000 distinct CDR3 sequences. Each sample's input was 250 to 300 ng genomic DNA, 38,000 or so genome equivalents. The sequencing sample was made of peripheral blood. The source is a human donor with an autoimmune cytopenia or autoimmune hepatitis (not recorded which).

V and J are TRBV27 and TRBJ2-5. CDR3 size: 15 residues. Germline values: CDR1 MNHEY, CDR2 SMNVEV (reference sequence). The CDR3 protein is CASSANGRIQETQYF.

The rearrangement links TRBV6-5 to TRBJ2-2; the TCRdb D gene call, TRBD1, has no DNA to confirm it. The V gene's germline CDR1 is MNHEY and CDR2 SVGAGI. The length of the CDR3 is 17 residues. The CDR3 loop reads CASTPIQGATAGGELFF.

V and J are TRBV6-6 and TRBJ2-3; TCRdb returns TRBD2, unconfirmable since there is no DNA. Germline lookup yields CDR1 MNHNY and CDR2 SVGAGI (reference sequence). The CDR3 has 15 residues. CDR3 sequence reads: CASSAPSVRADTQYF.

J is TRBJ2-5 and V is TRBV5-5. CDR1 and CDR2 (germline): SGHKS, YYEKEE (reference sequence). This CDR3 contains 14 residues. The CDR3 spells CASSYQTRQETQYF. The full variable domain, its missing parts supplied by reference TRBV5-5 and TRBJ2-5, is DAGVTQSPTHLIKTRGQQVTLRCSPISGHKSVSWYQQVLGQGPQFIFQYYEKEERGRGNFPDRFSARQFPNYSSELNVNALLLGDSALYLCASSYQTRQETQYFGPGTRLLVL.

This sequence joins TRBV12-3 or TRBV12-4 and TRBJ1-6. The CDR3 has 15 residues. This CDR3 reads CAISRYGSSDSPLHF.

The V call is TRBV6-5, the J call TRBJ2-7; TCRdb indicates TRBD1, and absent DNA this call remains unverified. CDR3 length equals 17 residues. Germline V gives CDR1 MNHEY, CDR2 SVGAGI. The chain's CDR3 is CASSMTGGQDFIHEQYF.

The chain couples TRBV29-1 to TRBJ2-5; TCRdb names TRBD1, which stays unverified in the absence of DNA. The CDR3 runs 14 residues. CDR1 SQVTM and CDR2 ANQGSEA come from the germline V gene. CDR3 protein: CSVEEDGGRETQYF.

This chain links TRBV6-6 with TRBJ2-7. The CDR3 has 11 residues. Germline assignment: CDR1 MNHNY and CDR2 SVGAGI (reference sequence). The CDR3 reads CASSGAYEQYF.

The gene calls are TRBV7-2 and TRBJ1-5; the D call from TCRdb, TRBD1, cannot be confirmed without DNA. Germline values: CDR1 SGHTA, CDR2 FQGNSA. This CDR3 contains 16 residues. This CDR3 is CASAQQGGPSNQPQHF.

CDR3: CASSLQGATDTQYF. V is TRBV5-6 and J is TRBJ2-3; TCRdb's D gene call, TRBD1, goes unchecked for lack of DNA. The V gene's germline CDR1 is SGHDT and CDR2 YYEEEE. This CDR3 comprises 14 residues.

This clonotype registers medium-sized (0.01 to 0.1%) by frequency. V gene TRBV6-5 combines with J gene TRBJ1-6; the TRBD1 assignment by TCRdb is unverifiable without DNA. The V gene's germline CDR1 is MNHEY and CDR2 SVGAGI. This CDR3 is 13 amino acids long. The CDR3 sequence is CASSAGYNSPLHF.

The chain recombines TRBV19 with TRBJ1-2; TCRdb outputs TRBD1, but without DNA this stays unchecked. The CDR3 spans 11 residues. Germline loops: CDR1 LNHDA, CDR2 SQIVND (reference sequence). Here the CDR3 reads CASSQGRGYTF.

The rearrangement uses TRBV6-5 and TRBJ1-5. Germline V gene data show CDR1 as MNHEY and CDR2 as SVGAGI. The CDR3 contains 13 residues. CDR3 in amino acids: CASSSSSNQPQHF.

Considering frequency, this clonotype is medium-sized. The J gene is TRBJ1-5, the V gene TRBV29-1; absent DNA, TCRdb's TRBD1 call cannot be checked. The CDR3 loop spans 15 amino acids. Per the germline V gene, CDR1 is SQVTM and CDR2 is ANQGSEA. The CDR3 sequence is CSARAGTGGDQPQHF.

The rearrangement joins TRBV27 to TRBJ1-4; TCRdb gives TRBD1 as the D gene, but with no DNA this cannot be confirmed. This CDR3 comprises 13 residues. In germline, CDR1 is MNHEY, CDR2 SMNVEV (reference sequence). The CDR3 is CASSLSGVRKLFF.

Frequency places this clonotype as medium-sized (0.01 to 0.1%). The chain couples TRBV19 to TRBJ2-1; TCRdb gives TRBD1 as the D gene, but with no DNA this cannot be confirmed. The CDR3 is made up of 17 amino acids. Per germline, CDR1 LNHDA and CDR2 SQIVND (reference sequence). The CDR3 loop is CASSIGVWVGGYNEQFF.

The CDR3 protein is CASRSGQGSYEQYF. The chain recombines TRBV5-6 with TRBJ2-7; TCRdb's D gene call, TRBD1, goes unchecked for lack of DNA. Germline V gives CDR1 SGHDT, CDR2 YYEEEE. The CDR3 has 14 residues.

In terms of frequency, this clonotype is medium-sized. The V call is TRBV18, the J call TRBJ1-4. Germline values: CDR1 KGHSH, CDR2 LQKENI. This CDR3 has 14 amino acids. CDR3 protein: CASSQDRSSGKLFF.

The chain is built from TRBV6-1 and TRBJ2-4; TCRdb's D call of TRBD1 is untestable without DNA. The CDR3 covers 14 residues. Germline V gene data show CDR1 as MNHNS and CDR2 as SASEGT. CDR3 sequence: CASRPDSSKNIQYF.

The chain links TRBV6-1 to TRBJ2-7; TCRdb picks TRBD1, but there is no DNA to check that call. Germline CDR1 and CDR2: MNHNS and SASEGT. This CDR3 region has 13 residues. CDR3: CASSVRPGDEQYF.

This rearrangement joins TRBV27 to TRBJ1-1. CDR3 length: 13 amino acids. CDR1 and CDR2 from the germline V gene are MNHEY and SMNVEV (reference sequence). The CDR3 reads CASRLQRNTEAFF.

V and J are TRBV30 and TRBJ2-1. The germline V gene has CDR1 GTSNPN and CDR2 SVGIG (reference sequence). This CDR3 contains 13 residues. CDR3 protein: CAWSVRTPNEQFF.

This clonotype is deemed medium-sized (0.01 to 0.1%) by its frequency. The V gene is TRBV29-1, the J gene TRBJ1-2; the D gene TCRdb calls, TRBD1, cannot be checked with no DNA. The germline CDR1 and CDR2 sequences are SQVTM and ANQGSEA. This CDR3 comprises 12 residues. The CDR3 sequence is CSVAGTGGGYTF.

This sequence joins TRBV6-1 and TRBJ1-2; TCRdb's D call, TRBD1, is unchecked because there is no DNA. The CDR3 contains 14 residues. Looked up from germline, CDR1 is MNHNS and CDR2 is SASEGT. CDR3 amino acids: CASSEAGGGYGYTF.

The chain uses TRBV19 and TRBJ1-2; TCRdb names TRBD1, which stays unverified in the absence of DNA. Germline CDR1 and CDR2: LNHDA and SQIVND (reference sequence). The CDR3 is made up of 15 amino acids. Here the CDR3 reads CASSNAGQATSGYTF.

J is TRBJ2-2 and V is TRBV19; TCRdb selects TRBD2, and the lack of DNA leaves this call unchecked. This CDR3 comprises 17 residues. CDR1 and CDR2 from the germline V gene are LNHDA and SQIVND (reference sequence). CDR3 sequence: CASSPRSGTSGTGELFF.

The chain uses TRBV20-1 and TRBJ2-3; the TCRdb call, TRBD2, lacks DNA for checking. Germline CDR1 DFQATT, CDR2 SNEGSKA (reference sequence). CDR3 size: 13 residues. The CDR3 sequence is CSAPSGGADTQYF.

The J gene is TRBJ2-6, the V gene TRBV30. The CDR3 has 14 amino acids. CDR1 and CDR2 from the germline V gene are GTSNPN and SVGIG (reference sequence). CDR3 protein: CAWSGDSGANVLTF.

V usage is TRBV29-1 and J usage is TRBJ2-7; TCRdb proposes TRBD1, but this gene call is untestable without DNA. CDR1 and CDR2 from the germline V gene are SQVTM and ANQGSEA. The CDR3 is 13 residues long. This chain's CDR3 is CSALGVTSYEQYF.

The V and J genes are TRBV6-5 and TRBJ2-5. Per the germline V gene, CDR1 is MNHEY and CDR2 is SVGAGI. The CDR3 has 12 amino acids. This chain's CDR3 is CASSREDETQYF.